This T cell receptor (beta chain) derives from a study of esophageal squamous cell carcinoma under preoperative chemotherapy (dated by TCRdb to 2016 to 2019). Looking at the study overall: Both tumor-infiltrating lymphocytes and peripheral blood T cells had their TCR repertoires profiled in the study. The study examined the effect of paclitaxel-nedaplatin chemotherapy on T-cell receptor repertoires in patients with esophageal squamous cell carcinoma. The cohort comprised a few patients with primary esophageal squamous cell carcinoma. Repertoires from samples taken before paclitaxel-nedaplatin therapy were compared with repertoires from samples taken after paclitaxel-nedaplatin therapy. What the research found in general, with its limitations: Post-treatment tumor-infiltrating lymphocytes appeared to be derived in part from peripheral T cells migrating into the tumor, rather than solely from local clonal changes. After chemotherapy, peripheral T cells showed a significant rise in TCR diversity, whereas tumor-infiltrating lymphocytes did not. Only five or six patients with esophageal squamous cell carcinoma were analyzed, making for a small cohort. Paclitaxel-nedaplatin therapy induced immediate and substantial clonotype frequency changes, with contraction more likely among abundant clones than amplification.

This clonotype is described as medium-sized (0.01 to 0.1%). The antigen it recognizes is unknown. No base qualities exist here, and no much larger clone lies one base off it. The cysteine opens and the phenylalanine closes a CDR3 of 14 amino acids. The sequence is cut down to CDR3 DNA, 42 bases in frame from base 1. Here V drops 6 bases and J drops 6 bases, and the junction holds 7 bases not matched to any gene. CDR1 is given as MNHNS and CDR2 as SASEGT, both from the germline V gene. Library method: PCR. The instrument was a HiSeq X Ten. High-throughput sequencing was used to characterize TCR repertoires. The public reads were quality trimmed at Q25 with fastp and then assembled into clones with MiXCR by TCRdb, keeping productive beta chains. Each CDR3 protein appears once, grouped with its most common genes and DNA. The sample table holds 16,000 or so distinct CDR3 sequences, of which less than 65% were seen once. Approximately 55% of the sample is taken by the ten largest.

The time point tag for this specimen amounts to: before preoperative PTX-NDP chemotherapy. Before surgery, patients were given paclitaxel-nedaplatin as preoperative chemotherapy. The receptor was isolated from a human donor with esophageal squamous cell carcinoma. The donor label of this sample is uncertain. Sample collection was performed from a patient given preoperative chemotherapy. Recombination linked TRBV6-1 to TRBJ2-4; 8 bases in the middle match TRBD2. CDR3 loop: CASRDSGGGNIQYF. The sequenced DNA: TGTGCCAGCAGGGATTCCGGGGGGGGAAACATTCAGTACTTC.